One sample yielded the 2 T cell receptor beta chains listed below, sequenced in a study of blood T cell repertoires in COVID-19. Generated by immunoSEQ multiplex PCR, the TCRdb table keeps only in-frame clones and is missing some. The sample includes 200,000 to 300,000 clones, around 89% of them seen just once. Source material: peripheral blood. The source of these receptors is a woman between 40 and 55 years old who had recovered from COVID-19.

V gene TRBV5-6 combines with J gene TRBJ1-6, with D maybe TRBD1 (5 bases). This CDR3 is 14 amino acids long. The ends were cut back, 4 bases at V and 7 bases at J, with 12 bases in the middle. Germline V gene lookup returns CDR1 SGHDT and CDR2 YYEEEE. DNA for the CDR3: TGTGCCAGCAGCCCCCTCCGGGGGAATTCACCCCTCCACTTT. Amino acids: CASSPLRGNSPLHF.

CDR3 region: CASTTGGHQNIQYF. CDR3 sequence (DNA): TGTGCCAGCACCACGGGGGGACACCAAAACATTCAGTACTTC. This sequence joins TRBV7-3 and TRBJ2-4; D is perhaps TRBD2 (7 bases). CDR1 SGHTA and CDR2 FQGTGA come from the germline V gene. Trimming stripped 7 bases from V and 5 bases from J, with 15 bases between. This CDR3 has 14 amino acids.